This T cell receptor beta chain is from a study of Ad26.COV2.S vaccination and SARS-CoV-2 variants (TCRdb year 2021). Study-level background: Donors in the vaccine arm were drawn from COV1001, a phase I-IIa trial of Ad26.COV2.S in healthy adults that was multicentre, randomized, double-blind and placebo-controlled. A total of approximately 32 samples were included in the TCR-sequenced set, comprising some 20 Ad26.COV2.S vaccine recipients, 5 placebo recipients and 8 SARS-CoV-2 convalescent individuals. TCRbeta repertoire sequencing was used to assess the specificity and breadth of SARS-CoV-2-reactive T cell receptors after Ad26.COV2.S vaccination. Throughout the experiments and outcome assessment, investigators stayed blinded to trial group allocation. Ad26.COV2.S was administered intramuscularly at a dose of 5x10^10 or 1x10^11 viral particles, either as one shot or as two shots given 56 days apart. Trial participants were randomized into five groups of five, in which low-dose or high-dose Ad26.COV2.S was given once or twice, or placebo was given on both occasions.

Results and caveats for the whole study, not just this receptor: Substantial breadth of spike-specific CD8+ and CD4+ T cell responses was reported after vaccination. Ad26.COV2.S recipients had higher spike-specific TCR breadth than placebo recipients (P = 0.0014). Vaccine and placebo recipients had comparable non-spike TCR breadth, which fits with the vaccine containing only spike. According to the authors, total T cell responses may have been underestimated by the TCR breadth and depth analyses. Comparing responses between vaccine doses or regimens was not something the study was powered to do.

TCRbeta CDR3 regions were sequenced with the immunoSEQ Assay. After extraction, genomic DNA underwent amplification by bias-controlled multiplex PCR, followed by high-throughput sequencing. On the authors' methods: To quantify the absolute abundance of every unique TCRbeta CDR3 region, sequences were collapsed and filtered. T cell fraction was estimated by normalization of TCRbeta template counts to usable DNA, with usable DNA being measured through amplification of reference genes present in all nucleated cells. Repertoire TCRs were annotated as SARS-CoV-2-specific when V gene, CDR3 amino acid sequence and J gene were exactly matched to a known reactive TCR set. MIRA supplied the reference SARS-CoV-2 TCR set, which was filtered for enrichment in COVID-19-positive ImmuneCODE repertoires so that public or cross-reactive TCRs were removed. Using the MIRA antigens, annotated TCRs were further analysed by specific ORF or by position within an ORF. Breadth was defined as annotated unique rearrangements over total unique productive rearrangements; depth was the summed frequency of those rearrangements. Group comparisons of TCR breadth used two-sided Wilcoxon rank-sum tests. TCRdb provides this immuneACCESS table in a form limited to in-frame rearrangements. Some clones are lacking; in checked studies, under half of them reflect an unresolved V gene, and why the rest are absent is not known. The V and J calls and the clone size are those of that table, but D and trimming were determined from the DNA. The sample table contains 200,000 to 300,000 clones; only one count was recorded for approximately 87% of them. The ten largest make up around 10% of the sample.

This clone was recorded once. The target of this receptor is not known. Base qualities are missing; no much larger clone stands one base away. Sample treatment or condition, as interpreted from the label and publication: some 20 received Ad26.COV2.S at low or high dose, single or two shots; roughly five received placebo; per-sample allocation not given. Repertoires of vaccine and placebo recipients were sequenced from samples taken on day 63 after the first injection. Cohort 1b enrolled 20 to 30 adults aged 18-55 years at a single site in Boston, USA, between 29 July and 7 August 2020. Ad26.COV2.S was a replication-incompetent adenovirus type 26 vector that expressed a prefusion-stabilized SARS-CoV-2 spike protein derived from the original Wuhan strain. The sample in question was peripheral blood, obtained in a trial of Ad26.COV2.S vaccine versus placebo. The source of this sequence is a person between 18 and 60 years old who received the Ad26.COV2.S COVID-19 vaccine or a placebo.

The CDR3 protein: CASSSPQGADTQYF. DNA sequence: TGTGCCAGCAGCTCTCCACAGGGCGCAGATACGCAGTATTTT. The rearranged segments are TRBV7-3 and TRBJ2-3, with TRBD1 tentatively as D gene (6 bases match). The CDR3 numbers 14 residues from cysteine through phenylalanine. The sequence is cut down to CDR3 DNA, 42 bases in frame from base 1. Looking up the germline V gene yields CDR1 SGHTA and CDR2 FQGTGA. The V end loses 4 bases and the J end loses 4 bases, and a stretch of 12 bases separates them.